These 16 T cell receptor beta chains were all obtained from the same sample, sequenced in a study of cytomegalovirus exposure and HLA in healthy donors. The method was immunoSEQ multiplex PCR; TCRdb's version includes in-frame clones alone and lacks a portion of them. The sample lists about 190,000 clones, 86% occurring once. The sequenced sample consisted of PBMCs. These receptors came from a woman under 30 in good health and CMV-seronegative.

The chain combines TRBV30 with TRBJ1-2; 11 bases align to TRBD1. Germline CDR1 is GTSNPN and CDR2 is SVGIG (reference sequence). J lost 8 bases, V lost 5 bases, and 7 bases had no gene match. This CDR3 region has 13 residues. The CDR3 reads CAWGDRGNKGYTF. CDR3 in DNA: TGTGCCTGGGGGGACAGGGGGAACAAGGGCTACACCTTC.

CDR3 DNA sequence: TGTGCCAGCAGCAAACACCGGGACTCTCGTCAAGAGACCCAGTACTTC. This gives the protein CASSKHRDSRQETQYF. This sequence joins TRBV7-6 and TRBJ2-5; tentative D call: TRBD2 (6 bases). The germline V and J ends were trimmed by 5 bases and 2 bases, with 18 bases remaining between them. The germline gives CDR1 SGHVS, CDR2 FNYEAQ. The CDR3 is 16 residues long.

The gene calls are TRBV4-2 and TRBJ2-3, with a tentative D call TRBD2 (5 bases). Germline assignment: CDR1 LGHNA and CDR2 YNFKEQ. V lost 4 bases and J lost 4, with 21 bases in between. The CDR3 extends over 17 amino acids. The CDR3 DNA follows: TGTGCCAGCAGCCTCTCGGTTCGTTCTAGCTATTCAGATACGCAGTATTTT. Amino acid sequence: CASSLSVRSSYSDTQYF.

The CDR3 is CASRQGMNTEAFF. In nucleotides, the CDR3 is TGTGCCAGCCGACAGGGCATGAACACTGAAGCTTTCTTT. The chain joins TRBV18 to TRBJ1-1; TRBD1 matches 7 bases. Per germline, CDR1 KGHSH and CDR2 LQKENI. The CDR3 is 13 residues long. J gave up 0 bases and V 8 bases, and 3 bases lay outside the gene matches.

This clone was seen ten or more times. The rearrangement joins TRBV2 to TRBJ2-5, with 8 bases that match TRBD1. CDR3 size: 16 residues. Germline loops: CDR1 SNHLY, CDR2 FYNNEI. With 7 bases clipped from V and 1 base from J, the junction kept 11 bases outside the gene matches. CDR3 sequence (DNA): TGTGCCAGCAAAAGGGGTCTCGACAGGGGCCAAGAGACCCAGTACTTC. This gives the protein CASKRGLDRGQETQYF. The whole variable domain, filled in from reference TRBV2 and TRBJ2-5, reads EPEVTQTPSHQVTQMGQEVILRCVPISNHLYFYWYRQILGQKVEFLVSFYNNEISEKSEIFDDQFSVERPDGSNFTLKIRSTKLEDSAMYFCASKRGLDRGQETQYFGPGTRLLVL.

The chain couples TRBV30 to TRBJ2-1, with D possibly being TRBD2 (5 bases). V lost 5 bases and J 0 bases, leaving 11 bases between the germline ends. Per the germline V gene, CDR1 is GTSNPN and CDR2 is SVGIG (reference sequence). CDR3 length equals 14 residues. The CDR3 DNA reads as TGTGCCTGGGATCCCGCGGGCTCCTACAATGAGCAGTTCTTC. Protein: CAWDPAGSYNEQFF.

As DNA, the CDR3 is TGTGCCAGCAGAGAACAGGGATACAATGAGCAGTTCTTC. Translating gives CASREQGYNEQFF. The chain has TRBV6-5 and TRBJ2-1; possibly TRBD1 for D (6 bases). The CDR3 extends over 13 amino acids. The germline V and J ends were trimmed by 6 bases and 4 bases, with 10 bases remaining between them. CDR1 MNHEY and CDR2 SVGAGI come from the germline V gene.

DNA for the CDR3: TGCAGCGTTGAGTCCGCAGGGGGCGGCACTGAAGCTTTCTTT. It codes for CSVESAGGGTEAFF. This sequence joins TRBV29-1 and TRBJ1-1; 8 bases line up with TRBD1. The germline gives CDR1 SQVTM, CDR2 ANQGSEA. The CDR3 runs to 14 residues. V lost 3 bases to trimming and J lost 4 bases; unmatched junction nucleotides: 7.

CDR3: CASSPGQVSSYEQYF. In nucleotides, the CDR3 is TGTGCCAGCAGCCCGGGACAGGTTAGCTCCTACGAGCAGTACTTC. The chain couples TRBV7-9 to TRBJ2-7; the match to TRBD1 covers 8 bases. CDR1 SEHNR and CDR2 FQNEAQ come from the germline V gene (reference sequence). This CDR3 has 15 amino acids. V dropped 5 bases and J dropped 0; count of bases not matched to a gene: 6.

In DNA form, the CDR3 reads TGTGCCAGCAGCTTAGAGGTTAGGGGGGAAAAACTGTTTTTT. Translated: CASSLEVRGEKLFF. The V call is TRBV7-8, the J call TRBJ1-4, with D perhaps TRBD1 (6 bases). The CDR3 consists of 14 residues. Trimming took 1 base from V and 8 from J, leaving 11 bases between them. Germline V lookup: CDR1 SGHVS, CDR2 FQNEAQ.

This chain links TRBV4-2 with TRBJ2-7, with 7 bases aligning to TRBD1. This CDR3 comprises 12 residues. Germline V gene lookup returns CDR1 LGHNA and CDR2 YNFKEQ. The J segment lost 6 bases and the V segment lost 5 bases, leaving 4 bases of the junction unmatched. The chain's CDR3 is CASSSSGGEQYF. The CDR3 coding sequence is TGTGCCAGCAGCTCATCAGGGGGCGAGCAGTACTTC.

This chain connects TRBV9 to TRBJ1-4, with 7 bases lining up with TRBD1. This CDR3 is 14 amino acids long. The V segment lost 4 bases and the J segment 7 bases; nucleotides outside the gene matches: 7. Germline V CDR1 and CDR2: SGDLS, YYNGEE. CDR3 sequence reads: CASSSQGGGEKLFF. For the CDR3, the DNA is TGTGCCAGCAGCTCCCAGGGGGGAGGTGAAAAACTGTTTTTT.

The J gene is TRBJ2-7, the V gene TRBV10-1; the match to TRBD2 covers 12 bases. The CDR3 has 22 amino acids. The V segment lost 3 bases and the J segment 0 bases; nucleotides outside the gene matches: 21. Germline lookup yields CDR1 WNHNN and CDR2 SYGVQD (reference sequence). CDR3 sequence (DNA): TGCGCCAGCAGTGACGGGTCAATCGAACTTGGGACTAGCGGGTCTTACTCCTACGAGCAGTACTTC. This codes for CASSDGSIELGTSGSYSYEQYF.

The genes are TRBV30 and TRBJ1-5; no reliable D call. Germline lookup yields CDR1 GTSNPN and CDR2 SVGIG (reference sequence). CDR3 length: 13 residues. Trimming stripped 0 bases from V and 4 bases from J, with 7 bases between. The CDR3 DNA follows: TGTGCCTGGAGTGTAGACATAAATCAGCCCCAGCATTTT. Translating it yields CAWSVDINQPQHF.

The chain has TRBV5-6 and TRBJ2-7; TRBD2 might be the D (6 bases). V lost 4 bases and J lost 0, with 20 bases in between. The CDR3 has 17 residues. CDR1 SGHDT and CDR2 YYEEEE come from the germline V gene. Here the CDR3 reads CASSGGIEGLSSYEQYF. CDR3 coding DNA: TGTGCCAGCAGCGGGGGGATCGAGGGCCTCAGCTCCTACGAGCAGTACTTC.

The rearrangement uses TRBV9 and TRBJ2-1; 10 bases match TRBD2. Germline lookup yields CDR1 SGDLS and CDR2 YYNGEE. This CDR3 is built from 16 residues. V lost 6 bases and J lost 7; bases outside the gene matches: 13. The CDR3 sequence is CASNRNIAGGWNEQFF. The CDR3 DNA is TGTGCCAGCAATCGAAACATAGCGGGAGGCTGGAATGAGCAGTTCTTC.